This T cell receptor beta chain was sequenced for a study of tumor-infiltrating lymphocytes in primary liver carcinoma. Study-level background: Through surgical resection, the patients' primary liver carcinoma was treated.

Germline-derived CDR1 and CDR2 are MNHEY and SVGAGI. The CDR3 sequence is 13 residues long. With 10 bases removed from V and 0 bases from J, the gap between germline ends came to 12 bases. Study results and caveats: Tumor specimens were characterized by a significantly higher top-250-clone fraction than blood (p = 0.039).

Total RNA (approximately 0.5 ug) served as template for TCR beta cDNA synthesis primed by a constant-region primer. Slightly modified ARM-PCR with three nested multiplex PCR rounds yielded TCR beta libraries. Both of the initial two PCR rounds ran for approximately 11 cycles and employed TRBV1-TRBV30 forward primers alongside a C-beta reverse primer. Each CDR3 protein is one row after TCRdb ran MiXCR on the multiplex PCR reads. The data hold approximately 310,000 distinct CDR3 sequences, with less than 75% observed a single time. In regard to this clonotype: Its antigen is not identified.

Unsorted whole blood served as the source of blood RNA, and germline DNA was extracted as well. The sequenced sample consisted of peripheral blood. This clonotype originated in a man aged 40-49 years with primary liver carcinoma and hepatitis B virus infection. The rearrangement uses TRBV6-5 and TRBJ1-1, with D uncertain. CDR3: CANRSTMNTEAFF. The CDR3 coding sequence is TGTGCCAACAGAAGCACTATGAACACTGAAGCTTTCTTT.